The 24 T cell receptor beta chains below come from one sample, sequenced in a study of shared clonotypes between healthy human individuals. Here immunoSEQ multiplex PCR was the method, and the copy in TCRdb shows in-frame clones only, minus some. The sample holds around 1,100,000 clones, about 72% seen once. Input material: memory CD4+ T cells from PBMCs. Subset denoted: CD45RA-negative fraction. These receptors came from a man between 18 and 35 years old in good health. Some clones in this sample may be carry-over from other donors' samples.

Concerning this clone itself: Distinct nucleotide sequences in the sample also encode this CDR3. The chain carries TRBV9 and TRBJ2-2; D is perhaps TRBD1 (5 bases). Germline CDR1 SGDLS, CDR2 YYNGEE. The CDR3 covers 15 residues. Between the trimmed V and J ends, which lost 0 bases and 1 base, there was a span of 7 bases. CDR3 DNA sequence: TGTGCCAGCAGCGTAGTTGGACAGAACACCGGGGAGCTGTTTTTT. Amino acid sequence: CASSVVGQNTGELFF.

CDR3 nucleotide sequence: TGTGCCAGCAGCAAACCGGGACCTAGCAATCAGCCCCAGCATTTT. This translates into CASSKPGPSNQPQHF. The chain recombines TRBV6-6 with TRBJ1-5; perhaps TRBD1 as D (5 bases). In germline, CDR1 is MNHNY, CDR2 SVGAGI (reference sequence). The CDR3 length is 15 residues. The germline V and J ends were trimmed by 6 bases and 0 bases, with 12 bases remaining between them.

The chain employs TRBV6-5 and TRBJ2-1, with D tentatively TRBD2 (5 bases). The V end lost 4 bases, the J end lost 0 bases, and 13 bases lay between the germline ends. From germline, CDR1 is MNHEY and CDR2 SVGAGI. CDR3 length: 16 residues. The CDR3 region is CASSSSPMNSYNEQFF. DNA of the CDR3: TGTGCCAGCAGTTCTAGCCCCATGAACTCCTACAATGAGCAGTTCTTC.

This chain joins TRBV11-2 and TRBJ1-1, with unresolved D. V shed 6 bases and J shed 0 bases, with 8 bases lying between them. The CDR3 has 13 residues. Germline loops: CDR1 SGHAT, CDR2 FQNNGV. The chain's CDR3 is CASRREMNTEAFF. Here the CDR3 DNA reads TGTGCCAGCAGACGCGAAATGAACACTGAAGCTTTCTTT.

The rearrangement joins TRBV5-1 to TRBJ2-1; TRBD2 aligns across 11 bases. Trimming took 4 bases from V and 6 from J; bases not matched to a gene: 12. The CDR3 length is 17 residues. CDR1 SGHRS and CDR2 YFSETQ come from the germline V gene. CDR3 amino acids: CASSPLILAGGFNEQFF. DNA for the CDR3: TGCGCCAGCAGCCCTCTTATCCTAGCGGGAGGATTCAATGAGCAGTTCTTC.

This clone was seen a handful of times. The chain uses TRBV29-1 and TRBJ2-1, with D hard to call. This CDR3 region has 12 residues. Germline V CDR1 and CDR2: SQVTM, ANQGSEA. V lost 3 bases and J 6 bases, leaving 9 bases between the germline ends. CDR3 coding DNA: TGCAGCGTTGATTCGCGGTTCAATGAGCAGTTCTTC. Protein: CSVDSRFNEQFF.

This CDR3 reads CASSRDPGEPQHF. In nucleotides, the CDR3 is TGTGCCAGCAGCCGGGACCCCGGTGAGCCCCAGCATTTT. The chain employs TRBV7-3 and TRBJ1-5; the D gene is possibly TRBD1 (5 bases). Trimming shortened V by 5 bases and J by 8 bases, and 13 bases separated the two germline ends. The CDR3 covers 13 residues. Germline CDR1 is SGHTA and CDR2 is FQGTGA.

About this clone itself: A read error may account for a junction end that differs from germline. The same CDR3 is also encoded by other DNA sequences in this sample. This chain connects TRBV14 to TRBJ1-5; the D is unclear. This CDR3 region has 15 residues. Germline loops: CDR1 SGHDN, CDR2 FVKESK. CDR3 loop: CASSQDEYSNQPQHF. The DNA for the CDR3 is TGTGCCAGCAGTCAAGATGAGTATAGCAATCAGCCCCAGCATTTT.

The V and J genes are TRBV4-2 and TRBJ1-1, with D unresolved. The CDR3 is 13 residues long. Trimming took 1 base from V and 2 from J, leaving 5 bases between them. Germline loops: CDR1 LGHNA, CDR2 YNFKEQ. The chain's CDR3 is CASSQGANTEAFF. The CDR3 DNA reads TGTGCCAGCAGCCAAGGAGCCAACACTGAAGCTTTCTTT.

The rearrangement joins TRBV25-1 to TRBJ1-1; D is possibly TRBD1 (6 bases). CDR3 length equals 12 residues. Germline-derived CDR1 and CDR2 are MGHDK and SYGVNS. V lost 4 bases and J 6 bases, leaving 9 bases between the germline ends. The CDR3 DNA reads as TGTGCCAGCAGTGGGGACAAAGCTGAAGCTTTCTTT. It is translated as CASSGDKAEAFF.

This clone was seen more than once but under ten times. V and J are TRBV28 and TRBJ2-1, with 8 bases identical to TRBD2. J lost 2 bases, V lost 7 bases, and 10 bases had no gene match. The germline V gene has CDR1 MDHEN and CDR2 SYDVKM. The CDR3 sequence is 16 residues long. The CDR3 sequence is CASIPGGQGPYNEQFF. The CDR3 coding sequence is TGTGCCAGCATTCCGGGGGGGCAGGGGCCCTACAATGAGCAGTTCTTC.

The chain links TRBV11-2 to TRBJ2-7; a possible D gene is TRBD1 (5 bases). The CDR3 length is 12 residues. Trimming stripped 0 bases from V and 8 bases from J, with 8 bases between. Germline V gene lookup returns CDR1 SGHAT and CDR2 FQNNGV. The CDR3 spells CASSLEGAQQYF. For the CDR3, the DNA is TGTGCCAGCAGCTTAGAAGGGGCCCAGCAGTACTTC.

This clone has only one observation. The chain recombines TRBV2 with TRBJ1-1, with unresolved D. V lost 6 bases and J lost 3, with 14 bases in between. The germline V gene has CDR1 SNHLY and CDR2 FYNNEI. The CDR3 runs to 14 residues. The CDR3 protein is CASRPRAYYTEAFF. The CDR3 DNA reads TGTGCCAGCAGACCCCGCGCATACTACACTGAAGCTTTCTTT.

This clone has at least ten counts. The genes are TRBV5-6 and TRBJ1-2, with D possibly being TRBD1 (5 bases). V lost 6 bases to trimming and J lost 0 bases, with 9 bases between them. Per the germline V gene, CDR1 is SGHDT and CDR2 is YYEEEE. This CDR3 region has 13 residues. The CDR3 nucleotides are TGTGCCAGCACCCTGGGGGCTAACTATGGCTACACCTTC. Amino acids: CASTLGANYGYTF.

About this clone itself: A much larger clone lies a single base off, so this may be a read error. The rearrangement links TRBV4-2 to TRBJ1-1; D remains ambiguous. Germline V gene sequence: CDR1 LGHNA, CDR2 YNFKEQ. There are 11 residues in the CDR3. Trimming removed 4 bases from V and 2 bases from J, with 2 bases in between. The CDR3 DNA reads TGTGCCAGCAGCCTAAACACTGAAGCTTTCTTT. Encoded protein: CASSLNTEAFF.

V is TRBV28 and J is TRBJ1-1, with 11 bases fitting TRBD1. The CDR3 totals 16 residues. V lost 4 bases to trimming and J lost 10 bases; unmatched junction nucleotides: 14. In germline, CDR1 is MDHEN, CDR2 SYDVKM. The CDR3 DNA is TGTGCCAGCAGTTCCCGTCCCGGGACAGGGGGTGGGCGAGCTTTCTTT. This encodes CASSSRPGTGGGRAFF.

Concerning this clone itself: The same CDR3 arises from other DNA sequences in this sample as well. This chain joins TRBV5-1 and TRBJ1-4; a possible D gene is TRBD1 (5 bases). The V end lost 0 bases, the J end lost 6 bases, and 9 bases lay between the germline ends. In germline, CDR1 is SGHRS, CDR2 YFSETQ. The CDR3 contains 14 residues. CDR3 residues: CASSLGQGHEKLFF. The CDR3 DNA is TGCGCCAGCAGCTTGGGTCAGGGACATGAAAAACTGTTTTTT. The complete variable domain, with remaining parts taken from reference TRBV5-1 and TRBJ1-4, reads KAGVTQTPRYLIKTRGQQVTLSCSPISGHRSVSWYQQTPGQGLQFLFEYFSETQRNKGNFPGRFSGRQFSNSRSEMNVSTLELGDSALYLCASSLGQGHEKLFFGSGTQLSVL.

This sequence joins TRBV5-1 and TRBJ2-7; D remains ambiguous. The CDR3 is 13 amino acids. Germline CDR1 and CDR2: SGHRS and YFSETQ. Trimming took 1 base from V and 6 from J, leaving 11 bases between them. The CDR3 nucleotides are TGCGCCAGCAGCTTGATGCCTGCGGCCGAGCAGTACTTC. It translates to CASSLMPAAEQYF.

This chain joins TRBV15 and TRBJ2-1; TRBD2 might be the D (5 bases). Trimming cost V 3 bases and J 0 bases, with 15 bases left between them. The CDR3 is 17 residues long. Germline CDR1 reads LNHNV; CDR2 reads YYDKDF (reference sequence). As DNA, the CDR3 is TGTGCCACCAGCAGGAAAGCGGTCGGGATCTCCTACAATGAGCAGTTCTTC. Its protein product is CATSRKAVGISYNEQFF. Using reference TRBV15 and TRBJ2-1 for the parts outside the CDR3, the full variable domain is DAMVIQNPRYQVTQFGKPVTLSCSQTLNHNVMYWYQQKSSQAPKLLFHYYDKDFNNEADTPDNFQSRRPNTSFCFLDIRSPGLGDTAMYLCATSRKAVGISYNEQFFGPGTRLTVL.

The rearrangement links TRBV18 to TRBJ1-1; 8 positions match TRBD1. The V gene's germline CDR1 is KGHSH and CDR2 LQKENI. V lost 6 bases to trimming and J lost 7 bases; unmatched junction nucleotides: 7. This CDR3 region has 13 residues. CDR3 protein: CASSPWTGSEAFF. CDR3 sequence (DNA): TGTGCCAGCTCCCCCTGGACAGGGAGTGAAGCTTTCTTT.

The CDR3, as DNA: TGTGCCAGCGGACCGAGCGGGAGGAGGAACAATGAGCAGTTCTTC. The encoded protein is CASGPSGRRNNEQFF. This chain uses TRBV28 with TRBJ2-1; 9 nucleotides align to TRBD2. The CDR3 extends over 15 amino acids. Germline trimming cut 8 bases from V and 5 bases from J; bases unmatched to any gene: 10. CDR1 and CDR2 from the germline V gene are MDHEN and SYDVKM.

This clone was detected a few times. Additional DNA sequences in this sample encode the identical CDR3. J is TRBJ1-1 and V is TRBV18, with TRBD1 identical over 7 bases. Germline V lookup: CDR1 KGHSH, CDR2 LQKENI. The CDR3 totals 13 residues. V was clipped by 3 bases and J by 8 bases; unmatched bases: 6. This chain's CDR3 is CASSPSGQSEAFF. CDR3 bases: TGTGCCAGCTCACCTTCGGGACAGTCCGAAGCTTTCTTT.

A word on this clone: The same CDR3 can be traced to other DNA sequences in this sample. The genes are TRBV30 and TRBJ1-2; D uncertain. The CDR3 contains 12 residues. The germline V and J ends were trimmed by 0 bases and 5 bases, with 7 bases remaining between them. Germline CDR1 reads GTSNPN; CDR2 reads SVGIG (reference sequence). The CDR3 coding sequence is TGTGCCTGGAGTGTAACGGGATATGGCTACACCTTC. The encoded protein is CAWSVTGYGYTF.

V and J are TRBV28 and TRBJ1-5; no firm D call. V lost 6 bases and J 7 bases, leaving 10 bases between the germline ends. This CDR3 is built from 12 residues. The germline V gene encodes CDR1 MDHEN and CDR2 SYDVKM. CDR3 residues: CASRVAGQPQHF. The CDR3 DNA reads TGTGCCAGCAGGGTCGCGGGGCAGCCCCAGCATTTT.